This T cell receptor (beta chain) was sequenced for a study of blood T cell repertoires in COVID-19 (dated by TCRdb to about 2020). General notes on the study: Samples covering the acute and convalescent phases of COVID-19 were provided by collaborators in the United States, Italy and Spain. The material from the prospective study consisted of cDNA or gDNA derived from T cells, B-cell-depleted T cells, or PBMCs. Where available, HLA class I and class II types were taken from metadata supplied by the sample provider and were not determined by assay-based typing. The repertoires were released in a freely available public database meant as a resource for research on the immune response to SARS-CoV-2. The samples were drawn from the first 160 participants of the ongoing ImmuneRACE study and from 1,200 or so subjects provided by 6 global collaborators. Sample metadata almost always included a de-identified subject ID, COVID-19 status, age in years and sex. Subjects who had been exposed to COVID-19, were actively infected with it, or had recovered from it provided the deeply sampled blood TCRbeta repertoires that made up the dataset.

TCRbeta CDR3 regions were amplified from genomic DNA using the immunoSEQ Assay, a bias-controlled multiplex PCR. The authors' analysis ran thus. Within the assay, amplification of reference gene primers was used to estimate how many nucleated cells each sample contained. To quantify the absolute abundance of each unique TCRbeta CDR3 rearrangement, sequence reads were collapsed and filtered. For each sample, productive Simpson clonality was calculated as the square root of Simpson's diversity index over productive rearrangements. TCRdb re-hosts the immuneACCESS table, in-frame sequences only. Its copies lack some clones; in the studies checked, an unresolved V gene accounts for under half of them, and the cause for the rest is not known. The V and J calls and the clone size are those of that table, but D and trimming were determined from the DNA. Recorded for this sample are fewer than 180,000 clones; around 90% of them occurred a single time. Of the sample, 4% to 5% falls within the top ten clones.

For this clone: The antigen this receptor binds is unknown. The record has no base qualities; no much larger clone is one base away.

CDR1 is given as SEHNR and CDR2 as FQNEAQ, both from the germline V gene (reference sequence). Taken from cysteine to phenylalanine, the CDR3 has 15 residues. Solely the CDR3 DNA is kept, with 45 bases framed from the first base. V loses 4 bases at its end and J loses 2 bases; junction bases beyond the gene matches: 6. Whole blood was collected in K2EDTA tubes by collaborating institutions according to the institutions' own protocols. For TCRbeta analysis, collaborators shipped samples in one of three forms: frozen whole blood, isolated PBMCs, or DNA extracted from either of those sample types. Beyond this particular receptor, the publication reports: The quantity of clinical and demographic metadata differed by source and by participant and was supplied without curation.

Sample: peripheral blood. The TCR comes from a woman aged 60 to 75 with active or convalescent COVID-19. The chain employs TRBV7-9 and TRBJ2-7; 9 nucleotides in the junction match TRBD1. The CDR3 reads as follows: CASSSLRDRAYEQYF. The sequence in DNA is TGTGCCAGCAGCTCGCTCCGGGACAGGGCCTACGAGCAGTACTTC.